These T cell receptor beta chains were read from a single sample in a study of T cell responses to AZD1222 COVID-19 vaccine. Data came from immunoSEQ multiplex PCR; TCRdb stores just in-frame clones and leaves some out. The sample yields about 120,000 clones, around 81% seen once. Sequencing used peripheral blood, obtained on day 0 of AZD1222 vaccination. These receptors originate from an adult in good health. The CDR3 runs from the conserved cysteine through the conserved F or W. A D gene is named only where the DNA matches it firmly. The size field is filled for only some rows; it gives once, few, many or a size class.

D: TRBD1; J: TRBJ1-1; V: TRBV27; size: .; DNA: TGTGCCAGCAACTCCCGGACAGGGGAAGAAGCTTTCTTT; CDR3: CASNSRTGEEAFF
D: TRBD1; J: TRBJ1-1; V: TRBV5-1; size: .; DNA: TGCGCCAGCAGCTACCCCGGGACAGGGACTGAAGCTTTCTTT; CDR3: CASSYPGTGTEAFF
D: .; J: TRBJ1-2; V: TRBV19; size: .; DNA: TGTGCCAGTACAAGGGTCTTGGGCTATGGCTACACCTTC; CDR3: CASTRVLGYGYTF
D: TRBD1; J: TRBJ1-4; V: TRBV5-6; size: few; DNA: TGTGCCAGCAGCCAGGACAGGGGGAATAATGAAAAACTGTTTTTT; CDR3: CASSQDRGNNEKLFF
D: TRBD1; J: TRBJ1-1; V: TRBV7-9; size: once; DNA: TGTGCCAGCAGCCCACGGACAGGGAAGAACACTGAAGCTTTCTTT; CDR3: CASSPRTGKNTEAFF
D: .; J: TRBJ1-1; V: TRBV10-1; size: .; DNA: TGCGCCAGCAGTGAGTCGTGGAGTGGTAGGCCTTTCTTT; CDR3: CASSESWSGRPFF
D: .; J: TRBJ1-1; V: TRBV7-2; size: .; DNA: TGTGCCAGCAGCTCACAGGTCCTGAACACTGAAGCTTTCTTT; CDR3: CASSSQVLNTEAFF
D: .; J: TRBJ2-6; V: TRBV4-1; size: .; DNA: TGCGCCAGCAGCCGCGGACACGGGACCAACGTCCTGACTTTC; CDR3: CASSRGHGTNVLTF
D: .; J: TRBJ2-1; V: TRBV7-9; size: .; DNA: TGTGCCAGCGGATCCGACAATGAGCAGTTCTTC; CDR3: CASGSDNEQFF
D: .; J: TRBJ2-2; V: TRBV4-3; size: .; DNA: TGCGCCAGCAGCCAAGATCTGGGTAGCGGGAACACCGGGGAGCTGTTTTTT; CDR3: CASSQDLGSGNTGELFF
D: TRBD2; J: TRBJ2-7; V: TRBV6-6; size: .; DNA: TGTGCCAGCAGCCCGGGACTAGCGGGAGGCTACGAGCAGTACTTC; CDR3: CASSPGLAGGYEQYF
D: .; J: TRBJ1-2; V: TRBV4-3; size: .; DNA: TGCGCCAGCAGCCAAGATAGCCGGTACGGCTACACCTTC; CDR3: CASSQDSRYGYTF
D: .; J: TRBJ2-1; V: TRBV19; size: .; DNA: TGTGCCAGTAGTTTCGGACTTCACGTCCCGTTCTTC; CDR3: CASSFGLHVPFF
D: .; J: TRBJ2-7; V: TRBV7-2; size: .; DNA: TGTGCCAGCAGCTTATCGGACGGGAAAAGGGAGCAGTACTTC; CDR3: CASSLSDGKREQYF
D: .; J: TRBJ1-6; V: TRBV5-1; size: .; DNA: TGCGCCAGCAGCTTGGCTCTCTATAATTCACCCCTCCACTTT; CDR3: CASSLALYNSPLHF
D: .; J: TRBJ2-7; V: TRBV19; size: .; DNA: TGTGCCAGTAGGGATACCGGGACACCCTACGAGCAGTACTTC; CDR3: CASRDTGTPYEQYF
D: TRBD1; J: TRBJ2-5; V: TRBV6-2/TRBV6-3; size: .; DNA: TGTGCCAGCAGTTACGCGAGGGGGCTCGGTCAAGAGACCCAGTACTTC; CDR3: CASSYARGLGQETQYF
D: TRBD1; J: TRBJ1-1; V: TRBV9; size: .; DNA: TGTGCCAGCAGCGGTGCGGGACAGGGGATGGATACTGAAGCTTTCTTT; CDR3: CASSGAGQGMDTEAFF
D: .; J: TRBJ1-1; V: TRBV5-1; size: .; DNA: TGCGCCAGCAGCCCCGACGGGCAGGGGAGGTACACTGAAGCTTTCTTT; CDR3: CASSPDGQGRYTEAFF
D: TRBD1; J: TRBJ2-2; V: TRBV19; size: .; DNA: TGTGCCAGTTCCTCGGCAGGGGGACCACTCGGGGAGCTGTTTTTT; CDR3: CASSSAGGPLGELFF
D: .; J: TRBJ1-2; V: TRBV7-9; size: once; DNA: TGTGCCAGCAGCTTAGAGCCAGCGATTTATGGCTACACCTTC; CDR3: CASSLEPAIYGYTF
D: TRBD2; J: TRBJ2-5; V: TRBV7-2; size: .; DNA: TGTGCCAGCAGCTTAGCGCGATTAGCGGGGCTTCAAGAGACCCAGTACTTC; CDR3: CASSLARLAGLQETQYF
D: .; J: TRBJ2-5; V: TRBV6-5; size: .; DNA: TGTGCCAGCAGTTACTCTGGGCGGGAGACCCAGTACTTC; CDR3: CASSYSGRETQYF
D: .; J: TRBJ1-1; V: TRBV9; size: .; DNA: TGTGCCAGCAGCCCTCGCCAAGGGTCGATCACTGAAGCTTTCTTT; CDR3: CASSPRQGSITEAFF
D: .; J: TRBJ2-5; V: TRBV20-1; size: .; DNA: TGCAGTGCTAGTCTGTCCACCCAAGAGACCCAGTACTTC; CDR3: CSASLSTQETQYF
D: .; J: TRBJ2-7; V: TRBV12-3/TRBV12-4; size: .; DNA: TGTGCCAGTAGCCTCGAAGTCGTCTACGAGCAGTACTTC; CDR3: CASSLEVVYEQYF
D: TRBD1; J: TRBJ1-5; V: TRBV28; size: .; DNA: TGTGCCAGCAGTTTATACGCAGGGGGTAGCAATCAGCCCCAGCATTTT; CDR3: CASSLYAGGSNQPQHF
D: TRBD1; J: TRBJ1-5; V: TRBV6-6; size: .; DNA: TGTGCCAGCAGTCGGAGACCTACAACAGGGGTCGGTCAGCCCCAGCATTTT; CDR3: CASSRRPTTGVGQPQHF
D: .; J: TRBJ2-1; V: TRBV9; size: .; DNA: TGTGCCAGCAGCGCTGGGGACTCGGCGTGGAATGAGCAGTTCTTC; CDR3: CASSAGDSAWNEQFF
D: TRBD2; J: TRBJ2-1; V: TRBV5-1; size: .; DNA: TGCGCCAGCAGCCTGACTAGCGGGGGACTAAATGAGCAGTTCTTC; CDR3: CASSLTSGGLNEQFF